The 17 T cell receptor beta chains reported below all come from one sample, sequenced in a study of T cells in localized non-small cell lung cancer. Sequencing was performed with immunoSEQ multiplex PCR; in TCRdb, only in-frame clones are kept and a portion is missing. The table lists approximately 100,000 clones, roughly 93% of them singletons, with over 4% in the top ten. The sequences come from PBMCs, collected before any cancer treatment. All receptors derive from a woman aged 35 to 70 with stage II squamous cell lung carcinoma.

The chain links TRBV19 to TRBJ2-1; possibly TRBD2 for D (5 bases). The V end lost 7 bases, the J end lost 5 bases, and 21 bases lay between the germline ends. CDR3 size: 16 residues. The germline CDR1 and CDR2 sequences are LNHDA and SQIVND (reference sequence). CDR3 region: CASTLFGQRTHNEQFF. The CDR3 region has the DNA TGTGCCAGTACGCTTTTTGGCCAGCGGACCCACAATGAGCAGTTCTTC.

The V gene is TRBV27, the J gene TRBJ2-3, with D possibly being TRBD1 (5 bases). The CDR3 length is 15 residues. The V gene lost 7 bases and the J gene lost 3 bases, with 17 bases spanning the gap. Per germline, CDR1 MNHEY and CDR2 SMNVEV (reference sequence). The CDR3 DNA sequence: TGTGCCAGCAACGTTAGGGGCGTAAGAACAGATACGCAGTATTTT. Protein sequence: CASNVRGVRTDTQYF.

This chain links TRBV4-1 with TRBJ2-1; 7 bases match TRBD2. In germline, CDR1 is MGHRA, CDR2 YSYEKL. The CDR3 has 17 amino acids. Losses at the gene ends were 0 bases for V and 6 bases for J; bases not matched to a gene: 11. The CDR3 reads CASSQDSGRRGSNEQFF. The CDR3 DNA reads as TGCGCCAGCAGCCAAGATTCGGGAAGGCGGGGGTCCAATGAGCAGTTCTTC.

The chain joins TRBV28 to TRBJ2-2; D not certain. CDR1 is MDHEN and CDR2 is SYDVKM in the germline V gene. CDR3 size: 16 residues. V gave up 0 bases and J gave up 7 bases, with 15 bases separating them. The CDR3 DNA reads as TGTGCCAGCAGTTTATGGGTCGGGTCTACCGGCGGGGAGCTGTTTTTT. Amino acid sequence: CASSLWVGSTGGELFF.

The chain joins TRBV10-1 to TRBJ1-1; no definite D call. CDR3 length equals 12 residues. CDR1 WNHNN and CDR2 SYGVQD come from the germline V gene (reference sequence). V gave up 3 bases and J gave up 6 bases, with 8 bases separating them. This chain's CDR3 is CASSDPGAEAFF. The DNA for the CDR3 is TGCGCCAGCAGTGACCCGGGAGCTGAAGCTTTCTTT.

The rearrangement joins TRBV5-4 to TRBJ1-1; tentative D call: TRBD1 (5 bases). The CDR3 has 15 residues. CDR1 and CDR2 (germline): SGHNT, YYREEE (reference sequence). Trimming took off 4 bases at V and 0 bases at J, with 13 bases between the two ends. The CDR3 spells CASSPRQNMNTEAFF. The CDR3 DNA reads TGTGCCAGCAGCCCGAGACAGAACATGAACACTGAAGCTTTCTTT.

The CDR3 region has the DNA TGCGCCAGCAGCTTGGATGGGGGGAGCAATCAGCCCCAGCATTTT. Its protein is CASSLDGGSNQPQHF. The chain couples TRBV5-1 to TRBJ1-5; TRBD1 is a possible D gene (5 bases). The CDR3 runs to 15 residues. With 0 bases removed from V and 1 base from J, the gap between germline ends came to 8 bases. CDR1 and CDR2 from the germline V gene are SGHRS and YFSETQ.

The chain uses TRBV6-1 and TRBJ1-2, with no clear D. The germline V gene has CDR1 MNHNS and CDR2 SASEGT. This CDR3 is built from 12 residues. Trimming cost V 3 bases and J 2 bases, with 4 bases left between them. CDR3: CASSDPNYGYTF. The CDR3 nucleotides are TGTGCCAGCAGTGATCCCAACTATGGCTACACCTTC.

CDR3 loop: CASSISLAGNQPQHF. The CDR3 coding sequence is TGTGCCAGTAGTATATCCCTCGCCGGCAATCAGCCCCAGCATTTT. The rearrangement links TRBV19 to TRBJ1-5; D not certain. V lost 2 bases and J lost 2, with 10 bases in between. The germline V gene encodes CDR1 LNHDA and CDR2 SQIVND (reference sequence). The CDR3 has 15 amino acids. The full variable domain, with the rest looked up from reference TRBV19 and TRBJ1-5, is DGGITQSPKYLFRKEGQNVTLSCEQNLNHDAMYWYRQDPGQGLRLIYYSQIVNDFQKGDIAEGYSVSREKKESFPLTVTSAQKNPTAFYLCASSISLAGNQPQHFGDGTRLSIL.

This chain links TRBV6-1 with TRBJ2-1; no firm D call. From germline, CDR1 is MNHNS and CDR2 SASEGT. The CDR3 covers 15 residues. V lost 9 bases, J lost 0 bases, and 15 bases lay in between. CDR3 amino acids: CASLIAESSYNEQFF. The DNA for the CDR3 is TGTGCCAGTCTAATTGCGGAGAGCTCCTACAATGAGCAGTTCTTC.

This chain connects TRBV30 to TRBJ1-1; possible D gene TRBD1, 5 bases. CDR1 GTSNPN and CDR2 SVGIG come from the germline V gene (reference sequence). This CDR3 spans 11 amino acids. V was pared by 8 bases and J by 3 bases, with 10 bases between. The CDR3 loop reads CARQWDTEAFF. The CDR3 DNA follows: TGTGCCCGACAGTGGGACACTGAAGCTTTCTTT.

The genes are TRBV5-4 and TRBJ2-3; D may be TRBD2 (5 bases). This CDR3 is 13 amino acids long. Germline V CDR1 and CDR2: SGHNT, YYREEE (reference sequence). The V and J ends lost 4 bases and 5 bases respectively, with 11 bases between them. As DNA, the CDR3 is TGTGCCAGCAGCACGGGCGGAGGAGATACGCAGTATTTT. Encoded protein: CASSTGGGDTQYF.

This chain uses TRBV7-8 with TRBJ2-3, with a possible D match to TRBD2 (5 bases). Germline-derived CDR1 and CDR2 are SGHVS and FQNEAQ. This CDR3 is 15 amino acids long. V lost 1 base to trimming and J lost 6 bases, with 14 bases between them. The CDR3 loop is CASSLDGAATDTQYF. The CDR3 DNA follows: TGTGCCAGCAGCTTAGATGGAGCGGCGACGGATACGCAGTATTTT.

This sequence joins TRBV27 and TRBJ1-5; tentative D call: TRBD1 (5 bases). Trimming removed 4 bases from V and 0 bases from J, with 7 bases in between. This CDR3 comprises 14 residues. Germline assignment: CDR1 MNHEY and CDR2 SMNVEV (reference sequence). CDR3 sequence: CASSSDSSNQPQHF. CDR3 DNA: TGTGCCAGCAGTTCCGACAGTAGCAATCAGCCCCAGCATTTT.

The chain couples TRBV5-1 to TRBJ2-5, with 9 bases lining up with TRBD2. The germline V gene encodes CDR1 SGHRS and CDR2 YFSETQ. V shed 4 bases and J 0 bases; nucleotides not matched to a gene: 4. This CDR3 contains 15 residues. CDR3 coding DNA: TGCGCCAGCAGCCTCTTAGCGGGAGACCAAGAGACCCAGTACTTC. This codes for CASSLLAGDQETQYF. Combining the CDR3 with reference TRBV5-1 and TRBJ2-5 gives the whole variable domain KAGVTQTPRYLIKTRGQQVTLSCSPISGHRSVSWYQQTPGQGLQFLFEYFSETQRNKGNFPGRFSGRQFSNSRSEMNVSTLELGDSALYLCASSLLAGDQETQYFGPGTRLLVL.

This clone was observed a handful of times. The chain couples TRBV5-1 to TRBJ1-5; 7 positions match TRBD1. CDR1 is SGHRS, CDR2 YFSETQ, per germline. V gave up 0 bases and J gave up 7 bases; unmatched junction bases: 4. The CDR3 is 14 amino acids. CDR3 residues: CASSLEGGGQPQHF. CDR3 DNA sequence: TGCGCCAGCAGCTTGGAAGGGGGCGGACAGCCCCAGCATTTT.

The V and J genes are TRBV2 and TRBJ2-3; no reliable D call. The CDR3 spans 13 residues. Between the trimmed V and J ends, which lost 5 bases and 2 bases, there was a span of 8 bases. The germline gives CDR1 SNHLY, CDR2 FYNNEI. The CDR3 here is CASSQDVTDTQYF. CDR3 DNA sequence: TGTGCCAGCAGTCAGGACGTCACAGATACGCAGTATTTT.